This TCR beta chain emerged from a study of T cells in localized non-small cell lung cancer. General study points: Median approximately 61 top-100 tumor clones were shared with paired adjacent lung.

About this clone itself: Its antigen is undetermined.

Some clones are missing from TCRdb's copy, which holds only in-frame ones; the method was immunoSEQ multiplex PCR. The repertoire has fewer than 35,000 clones, 78% of them found once; the top ten carry 35% to 45%. Specimen: peripheral blood, collected before any cancer treatment. The receptor's source is a male donor at least 60 years old with stage II squamous cell lung carcinoma.

The CDR3: CASSLPGTNSHEQYF. The CDR3 coding sequence is TGTGCCAGCAGCCTCCCGGGGACAAATTCCCACGAGCAGTACTTC. The J gene is TRBJ2-7, the V gene TRBV28; D might be TRBD1 (6 bases). V was clipped by 6 bases and J by 5 bases, with 20 bases between them. This CDR3 comprises 15 residues. CDR1 is MDHEN and CDR2 is SYDVKM in the germline V gene.